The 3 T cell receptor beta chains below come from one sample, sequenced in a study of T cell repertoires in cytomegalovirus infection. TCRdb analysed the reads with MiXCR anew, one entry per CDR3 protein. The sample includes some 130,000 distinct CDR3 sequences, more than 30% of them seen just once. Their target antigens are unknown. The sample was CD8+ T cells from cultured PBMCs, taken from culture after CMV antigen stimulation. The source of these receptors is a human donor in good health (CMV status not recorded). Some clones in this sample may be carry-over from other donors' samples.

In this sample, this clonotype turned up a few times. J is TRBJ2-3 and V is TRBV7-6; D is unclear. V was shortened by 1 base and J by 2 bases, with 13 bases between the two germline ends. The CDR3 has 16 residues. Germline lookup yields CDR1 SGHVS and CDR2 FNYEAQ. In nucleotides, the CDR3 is TGTGCCAGCAGCTTAGTTGGGCGTCCTACCACAGATACGCAGTATTTT. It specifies CASSLVGRPTTDTQYF.

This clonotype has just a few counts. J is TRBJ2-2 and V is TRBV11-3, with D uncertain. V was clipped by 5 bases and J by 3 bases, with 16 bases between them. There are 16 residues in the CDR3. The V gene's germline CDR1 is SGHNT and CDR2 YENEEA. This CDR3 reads CASSAYGWQDTGELFF. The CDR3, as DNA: TGTGCCAGCAGCGCTTATGGCTGGCAGGACACCGGGGAGCTGTTTTTT.

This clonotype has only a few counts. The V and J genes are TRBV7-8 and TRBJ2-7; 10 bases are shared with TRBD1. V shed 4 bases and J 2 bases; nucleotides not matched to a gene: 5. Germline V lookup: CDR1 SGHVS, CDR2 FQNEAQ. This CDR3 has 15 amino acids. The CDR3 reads CASSSWTGGTYEQYF. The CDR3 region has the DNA TGTGCCAGCAGCTCATGGACAGGGGGAACCTACGAGCAGTACTTC.